The 29 T cell receptor beta chains below come from one sample, sequenced in a study of T cell responses to AZD1222 COVID-19 vaccine. Produced via immunoSEQ multiplex PCR; TCRdb's table is partial and in-frame only. The sample lists 150,000 or so clones; about 90% were seen once. The sample in question was peripheral blood, obtained on day 0 of AZD1222 vaccination. The receptor set was obtained from an adult in good health.

The chain is built from TRBV5-5 and TRBJ1-3; weak D call: TRBD1 (5 bases). Trimming stripped 0 bases from V and 2 bases from J, with 9 bases between. This CDR3 spans 15 amino acids. Germline values: CDR1 SGHKS, CDR2 YYEKEE (reference sequence). The CDR3 spells CASSLVGGTGNTIYF. CDR3 DNA sequence: TGTGCCAGCAGCTTGGTTGGGGGGACTGGAAACACCATATATTTT.

The rearrangement uses TRBV30 and TRBJ1-2; 7 bases line up with TRBD1. Unmatched junction bases numbered 10, after V lost 2 bases and J lost 7 bases. Germline V gene data show CDR1 as GTSNPN and CDR2 as SVGIG (reference sequence). This CDR3 is 14 amino acids long. The CDR3 DNA sequence: TGTGCCTGGAGTCTACAAGAGGGGGCAACTGGCTACACCTTC. Translated: CAWSLQEGATGYTF. Full variable domain (outside the CDR3, taken from reference TRBV30 and TRBJ1-2): SQTIHQWPATLVQPVGSPLSLECTVEGTSNPNLYWYRQAAGRGLQLLFYSVGIGQISSEVPQNLSASRPQDRQFILSSKKLLLSDSGFYLCAWSLQEGATGYTFGSGTRLTVV.

The rearrangement links TRBV28 to TRBJ1-3; TRBD1 aligns across 7 bases. The CDR3 is made up of 13 amino acids. Germline CDR1 MDHEN, CDR2 SYDVKM. V was pared by 6 bases and J by 6 bases, with 5 bases of the junction left unmatched. CDR3 sequence: CASRGTALNTIYF. The CDR3 DNA reads as TGTGCCAGCAGGGGGACAGCATTAAACACCATATATTTT.

V and J are TRBV6-5 and TRBJ1-2; TRBD1 agrees at 8 bases. Germline V lookup: CDR1 MNHEY, CDR2 SVGAGI. Trimming at V came to 4 bases and at J to 7 bases, leaving 8 bases not matched to a gene. CDR3 length: 14 residues. CDR3 in amino acids: CASSLTHTGGGYTF. DNA for the CDR3: TGTGCCAGCAGTTTAACTCACACAGGGGGTGGCTACACCTTC.

V and J are TRBV9 and TRBJ1-6, with D hard to call. Per germline, CDR1 SGDLS and CDR2 YYNGEE. The V end lost 4 bases, the J end lost 4 bases, and 15 bases lay between the germline ends. This CDR3 is built from 16 residues. The CDR3 DNA reads as TGTGCCAGCAGCCCCCTTGGGAACCTTTATAATTCACCCCTCCACTTT. It translates to CASSPLGNLYNSPLHF.

The CDR3: CASSTSGALPRDTEAFF. The CDR3 DNA sequence: TGTGCCAGCAGTACCTCGGGAGCCCTACCGCGGGACACTGAAGCTTTCTTT. J is TRBJ1-1 and V is TRBV28; D gene uncertain. The CDR3 length is 17 residues. V was shortened by 5 bases and J by 3 bases, with 22 bases between the two germline ends. Per the germline V gene, CDR1 is MDHEN and CDR2 is SYDVKM.

The chain uses TRBV9 and TRBJ2-1; D tentatively fits TRBD1 or TRBD2 (5 bases each). The CDR3 has 16 residues. CDR1 and CDR2 from the germline V gene are SGDLS and YYNGEE. With 4 bases removed from V and 5 bases from J, the gap between germline ends came to 19 bases. The CDR3 DNA is TGTGCCAGCAGCACTTCTTCAGGGTGGGGGAACAATGAGCAGTTCTTC. It yields the protein CASSTSSGWGNNEQFF. The whole variable domain, filled in from reference TRBV9 and TRBJ2-1, reads DSGVTQTPKHLITATGQRVTLRCSPRSGDLSVYWYQQSLDQGLQFLIQYYNGEERAKGNILERFSAQQFPDLHSELNLSSLELGDSALYFCASSTSSGWGNNEQFFGPGTRLTVL.

J is TRBJ1-1 and V is TRBV7-9; 9 nucleotides match TRBD1. The CDR3 extends over 14 amino acids. The germline V gene encodes CDR1 SEHNR and CDR2 FQNEAQ (reference sequence). The J segment lost 8 bases and the V segment lost 4 bases, leaving 8 bases of the junction unmatched. CDR3 residues: CASSYRGREGEAFF. CDR3 in DNA: TGTGCCAGCAGCTACAGGGGGCGCGAGGGCGAAGCTTTCTTT.

The rearrangement joins TRBV7-2 to TRBJ2-2, with a weak D call TRBD1 (6 bases). The CDR3 covers 14 residues. In germline, CDR1 is SGHTA, CDR2 FQGNSA. Between the trimmed V and J ends, which lost 5 bases and 9 bases, there was a span of 16 bases. The CDR3 loop reads CASSTPGDSRELFF. In DNA, the CDR3 is TGTGCCAGCAGCACGCCAGGGGATTCACGGGAGCTGTTTTTT.

This chain uses TRBV19 with TRBJ1-5; 9 bases align to TRBD1. Trimming cost V 7 bases and J 0 bases; bases outside gene matches: 16. From germline, CDR1 is LNHDA and CDR2 SQIVND (reference sequence). The CDR3 covers 19 residues. The CDR3 DNA sequence: TGTGCCAGTACTCAGACAGGGGGTGTCGGTCTCGGTAGCAATCAGCCCCAGCATTTT. Amino acid sequence: CASTQTGGVGLGSNQPQHF.

The V gene is TRBV12-3 or TRBV12-4, the J gene TRBJ1-5; D is unresolved. The V end lost 2 bases, the J end lost 2 bases, and 4 bases lay between the germline ends. CDR3 length: 13 amino acids. The CDR3 DNA sequence: TGTGCCAGCAGTTTAAACGGCAATCAGCCCCAGCATTTT. It is translated as CASSLNGNQPQHF.

This clone was seen more than once but under ten times. The chain is built from TRBV3-1 (or the pseudogene TRBV3-2) and TRBJ1-1, with TRBD1 matching over 7 bases. Germline CDR1 LGHDT, CDR2 YNNKEL (reference sequence). The CDR3 is 15 residues long. The junction had 12 bases not matched to a gene; V was cut back by 6 bases and J by 5 bases. DNA for the CDR3: TGTGCCAGCAGTCCCTGGGGCAGGGGGAGGACTGAAGCTTTCTTT. It specifies CASSPWGRGRTEAFF.

The rearrangement uses TRBV7-9 and TRBJ2-7; D is unresolved. Germline CDR1 reads SEHNR; CDR2 reads FQNEAQ (reference sequence). Trimming stripped 1 base from V and 3 bases from J, with 4 bases between. The CDR3 consists of 12 residues. The CDR3 protein is CASSLVNYEQYF. The CDR3 DNA is TGTGCCAGCAGCTTAGTGAACTACGAGCAGTACTTC.

The gene calls are TRBV7-2 and TRBJ1-2; no reliable D call. The V end was cut by 5 bases, the J end by 9 bases, with 16 bases between. CDR3 length equals 13 residues. The germline V gene has CDR1 SGHTA and CDR2 FQGNSA. The CDR3 nucleotides are TGTGCCAGCAGCCCAACCCAAGGGAGTCGCTACACCTTC. Translating it yields CASSPTQGSRYTF.

V usage is TRBV10-3 and J usage is TRBJ1-3; 9 nucleotides line up with TRBD1. Germline V gene sequence: CDR1 ENHRY, CDR2 SYGVKD. There are 19 residues in the CDR3. V lost 3 bases, J lost 7 bases, and 19 bases stayed unmatched. The CDR3 sequence is CAISEGRDRADLVGNTIYF. For the CDR3, the DNA is TGTGCCATCAGTGAAGGGAGGGACAGGGCCGACCTTGTTGGGAACACCATATATTTT.

The gene calls are TRBV28 and TRBJ1-5; TRBD1 is a possible D gene (5 bases). Per the germline V gene, CDR1 is MDHEN and CDR2 is SYDVKM. The V and J ends lost 0 bases and 0 bases respectively, with 6 bases between them. The CDR3 sequence is 15 residues long. CDR3 nucleotide sequence: TGTGCCAGCAGTTTATGGACAGTTAGCAATCAGCCCCAGCATTTT. Residues: CASSLWTVSNQPQHF.

The rearrangement links TRBV18 to TRBJ2-2; TRBD2 matches 8 bases. Germline CDR1 KGHSH, CDR2 LQKENI. The CDR3 contains 16 residues. J was trimmed by 2 bases and V by 3 bases; bases with no gene match: 5. As DNA, the CDR3 is TGTGCCAGCTCACCTACCGGGGGGGCCAACACCGGGGAGCTGTTTTTT. It encodes CASSPTGGANTGELFF.

The CDR3 DNA follows: TGTGCCAGCTCACCAGCGACGACAGGGATGAATCAGCCCCAGCATTTT. Encoded protein: CASSPATTGMNQPQHF. The chain carries TRBV18 and TRBJ1-5; 7 bases map to TRBD1. Germline V gene sequence: CDR1 KGHSH, CDR2 LQKENI. V shed 2 bases, J shed 4 bases, and the junction held 8 bases outside the gene matches. This CDR3 region has 16 residues.

The genes are TRBV5-1 and TRBJ1-1; TRBD1 might be the D (6 bases). V gave up 0 bases and J gave up 6 bases, with 15 bases separating them. This CDR3 region has 15 residues. CDR1 is SGHRS, CDR2 YFSETQ, per germline. The CDR3 is CASSLGGSRTAEAFF. The CDR3 bases are TGCGCCAGCAGCTTGGGGGGGTCTAGGACAGCTGAAGCTTTCTTT. Based on the CDR3 plus reference TRBV5-1 and TRBJ1-1, the full variable domain is KAGVTQTPRYLIKTRGQQVTLSCSPISGHRSVSWYQQTPGQGLQFLFEYFSETQRNKGNFPGRFSGRQFSNSRSEMNVSTLELGDSALYLCASSLGGSRTAEAFFGQGTRLTVV.

The chain uses TRBV19 and TRBJ1-4; the match to TRBD1 covers 7 bases. CDR3 length: 16 residues. Germline V CDR1 and CDR2: LNHDA, SQIVND (reference sequence). V lost 6 bases to trimming and J lost 2 bases; unmatched junction nucleotides: 9. This CDR3 reads CASRKRGGTTNEKLFF. CDR3 sequence (DNA): TGTGCCAGTAGGAAACGAGGGGGCACCACTAATGAAAAACTGTTTTTT.

The chain uses TRBV24-1 and TRBJ2-3, with D tentatively TRBD1 (6 bases). This CDR3 has 15 residues. CDR1 and CDR2 from the germline V gene are KGHDR and SFDVKD. Trimming took off 1 base at V and 3 bases at J, with 10 bases between the two ends. The CDR3 protein is CATSDFARGTDTQYF. For the CDR3, the DNA is TGTGCCACCAGTGATTTTGCCAGGGGTACAGATACGCAGTATTTT.

The chain links TRBV28 to TRBJ2-7; D uncertain. Trimming removed 3 bases at V and 2 bases at J, with 8 bases between. The CDR3 loop spans 13 amino acids. Germline lookup yields CDR1 MDHEN and CDR2 SYDVKM. CDR3 nucleotide sequence: TGTGCCAGCAGTTTTAAGGGTCCCTACGAGCAGTACTTC. Translating gives CASSFKGPYEQYF.

The rearrangement uses TRBV27 and TRBJ1-6; no definite D call. Germline CDR1 is MNHEY and CDR2 is SMNVEV (reference sequence). Trimming took 7 bases from V and 7 from J, leaving 14 bases between them. The CDR3 runs 14 residues. For the CDR3, the DNA is TGTGCCAGCAAATTATCACCGAACAATTCACCCCTCCACTTT. Protein product: CASKLSPNNSPLHF.

This sequence joins TRBV7-2 and TRBJ1-1; no firm D call. CDR3 length equals 16 residues. Trimming shortened V by 5 bases and J by 0 bases, and 16 bases separated the two germline ends. Per the germline V gene, CDR1 is SGHTA and CDR2 is FQGNSA. The CDR3 nucleotides read TGTGCCAGCAGCCATGGGCGAACGGCTATGAACACTGAAGCTTTCTTT. Encoded protein: CASSHGRTAMNTEAFF.

The chain couples TRBV5-6 to TRBJ1-5; D is ambiguous. The germline CDR1 and CDR2 sequences are SGHDT and YYEEEE. The CDR3 loop spans 14 amino acids. V shed 4 bases and J shed 0 bases, with 8 bases lying between them. CDR3 DNA sequence: TGTGCCAGCAGCCACACGTTTAGCAATCAGCCCCAGCATTTT. Amino acid sequence: CASSHTFSNQPQHF.

The rearrangement uses TRBV15 and TRBJ1-1, with D unresolved. Looked up from germline, CDR1 is LNHNV and CDR2 is YYDKDF (reference sequence). Trimming stripped 0 bases from V and 3 bases from J, with 11 bases between. The CDR3 loop spans 15 amino acids. Here the CDR3 DNA reads TGTGCCACCAGCAGAGATCCGACAACCGACACTGAAGCTTTCTTT. Protein product: CATSRDPTTDTEAFF. The full variable domain, completed using reference TRBV15 and TRBJ1-1, is DAMVIQNPRYQVTQFGKPVTLSCSQTLNHNVMYWYQQKSSQAPKLLFHYYDKDFNNEADTPDNFQSRRPNTSFCFLDIRSPGLGDTAMYLCATSRDPTTDTEAFFGQGTRLTVV.

The chain employs TRBV27 and TRBJ1-5; a weak D match, TRBD1 (5 bases). The CDR3 runs to 15 residues. V lost 6 bases and J lost 0, with 12 bases in between. Germline V gives CDR1 MNHEY, CDR2 SMNVEV (reference sequence). CDR3 coding DNA: TGTGCCAGCAGCACGATTGACAGTAGCAATCAGCCCCAGCATTTT. Protein: CASSTIDSSNQPQHF.

This clone was seen just once. The rearrangement links TRBV27 to TRBJ1-2; no clear D. The V gene lost 5 bases and the J gene lost 6 bases, with 19 bases spanning the gap. The CDR3 is made up of 15 amino acids. Germline CDR1 reads MNHEY; CDR2 reads SMNVEV (reference sequence). The chain's CDR3 is CASSPPPGLLHGYTF. The CDR3 nucleotides read TGTGCCAGCAGTCCGCCTCCCGGATTACTGCATGGCTACACCTTC.

This chain uses TRBV4-1 with TRBJ2-7; D may be TRBD1 (5 bases). The CDR3 loop spans 15 amino acids. From germline, CDR1 is MGHRA and CDR2 YSYEKL. V dropped 2 bases and J dropped 5 bases, with 16 bases sitting between them. CDR3 nucleotide sequence: TGCGCCAGCAGCCAATCCTTAAGGGGCTTGGACGAGCAGTACTTC. It encodes CASSQSLRGLDEQYF.